By share, the clone carrying this T cell receptor beta chain ranks as hyperexpanded. Its antigen is not known. The sorted Tregs were CD4+CD25+CD127-/low cells. Trimming took off 5 bases at V and 5 bases at J, with 15 bases between the two ends. The CDR3 extends over 14 amino acids. The TRBV12-4/TRBJ1-2 clonotypes were amplified using barcode primers with ligated adaptors. MiXCR was run by TCRdb on the multiplex PCR reads, yielding one entry per CDR3 protein. Of several hundred distinct CDR3 sequences detected, around 13% appear once; the ten largest clones hold about half. Findings and limits, study-wide: Tumor memory CD4+ T cell TCR gene usage clustered with blood and lymph node memory CD4+ cells and lymph node naive CD4+ cells. Tumor Tregs overlapped most with tumor, then blood, naive CD4+ cells. Under 2.2% of tumor Treg sequences matched blood Tregs or memory cells.

Sequenced material: Tregs sorted from blood. The receptor was isolated from a female donor with breast cancer. The V and J genes are TRBV12-3 or TRBV12-4 and TRBJ1-2; D perhaps matches TRBD1 (6 bases). In nucleotides, the CDR3 is TGTGCCAGCAGTACCAGGGGAGGGAGTTATGGCTACACCTTC. Translating gives CASSTRGGSYGYTF.